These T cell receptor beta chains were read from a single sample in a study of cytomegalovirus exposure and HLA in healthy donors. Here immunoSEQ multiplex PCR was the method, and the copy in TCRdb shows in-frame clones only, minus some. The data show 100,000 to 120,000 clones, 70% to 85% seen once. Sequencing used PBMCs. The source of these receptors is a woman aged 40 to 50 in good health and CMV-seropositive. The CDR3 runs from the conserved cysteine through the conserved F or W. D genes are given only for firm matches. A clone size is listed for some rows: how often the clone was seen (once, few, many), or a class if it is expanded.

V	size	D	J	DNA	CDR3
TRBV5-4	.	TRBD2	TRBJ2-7	TGTGCCAGCAGAGCGGGAAACACCTACGAGCAGTACTTC	CASRAGNTYEQYF
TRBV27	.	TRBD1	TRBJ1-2	TGTGCCAGCAGTTCACGCCTAACAGGGGCCTATGGCTACACCTTC	CASSSRLTGAYGYTF
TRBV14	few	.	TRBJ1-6	TGTGCCAGCGTGAGGCGGGGAGGTCCAAATAATTCACCCCTCCACTTT	CASVRRGGPNNSPLHF
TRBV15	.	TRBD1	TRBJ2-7	TGTGCCACCAGCAGGGACAGGGGGAATGAGCAGTACTTC	CATSRDRGNEQYF
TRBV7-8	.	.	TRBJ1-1	TGTGCCAGCCGGGAGGTAAGGAACACTGAAGCTTTCTTT	CASREVRNTEAFF
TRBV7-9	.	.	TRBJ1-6	TGTGCCAGCAGTCAAAAGGGGGAGTACTCACCCCTCCACTTT	CASSQKGEYSPLHF
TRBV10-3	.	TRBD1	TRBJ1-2	TGTGCCATCAGTGAGCCGAAGGGGACAGGCGACGATGGCTACACCTTC	CAISEPKGTGDDGYTF
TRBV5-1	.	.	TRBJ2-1	TGCGCCAGCAGCTTATTGGCAGAAAAGAATGAGCAGTTCTTC	CASSLLAEKNEQFF
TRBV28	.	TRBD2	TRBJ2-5	TGTGCCAGCAGTCAGTTAGCGGGGGCGGGGGAGACCCAGTACTTC	CASSQLAGAGETQYF
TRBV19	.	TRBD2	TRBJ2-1	TGTGCCAGTAGGTCTCTAGCGGTTTCCTACAATGAGCAGTTCTTC	CASRSLAVSYNEQFF
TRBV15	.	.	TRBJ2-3	TGTGCCACCAGCAGGTCGAACAGGGAGACAGATACGCAGTATTTT	CATSRSNRETDTQYF